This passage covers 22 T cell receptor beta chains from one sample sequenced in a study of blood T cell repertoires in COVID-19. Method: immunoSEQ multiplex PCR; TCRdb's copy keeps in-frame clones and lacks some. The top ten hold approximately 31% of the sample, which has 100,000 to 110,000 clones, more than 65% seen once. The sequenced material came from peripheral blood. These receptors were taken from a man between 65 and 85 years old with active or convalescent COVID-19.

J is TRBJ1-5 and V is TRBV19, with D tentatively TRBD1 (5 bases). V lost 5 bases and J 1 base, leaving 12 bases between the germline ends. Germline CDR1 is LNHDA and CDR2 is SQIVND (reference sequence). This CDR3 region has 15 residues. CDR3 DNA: TGTGCCAGTAGTTATACCCCAGGGAGCAATCAGCCCCAGCATTTT. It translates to CASSYTPGSNQPQHF.

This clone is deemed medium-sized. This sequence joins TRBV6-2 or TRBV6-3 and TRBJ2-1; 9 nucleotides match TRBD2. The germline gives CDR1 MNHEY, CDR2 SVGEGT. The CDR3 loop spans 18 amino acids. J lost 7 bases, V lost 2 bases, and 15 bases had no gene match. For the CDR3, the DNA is TGTGCCAGCAGTTACCTCTATCTCCTAGCGGGATATGGTAATGAGCAGTTCTTC. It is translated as CASSYLYLLAGYGNEQFF.

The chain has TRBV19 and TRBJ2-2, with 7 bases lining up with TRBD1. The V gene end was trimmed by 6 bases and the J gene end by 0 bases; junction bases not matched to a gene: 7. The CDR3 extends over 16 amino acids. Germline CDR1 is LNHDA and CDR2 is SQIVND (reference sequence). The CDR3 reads CASSNRDRTNTGELFF. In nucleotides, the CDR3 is TGTGCCAGTAGCAACCGGGACAGAACGAACACCGGGGAGCTGTTTTTT.

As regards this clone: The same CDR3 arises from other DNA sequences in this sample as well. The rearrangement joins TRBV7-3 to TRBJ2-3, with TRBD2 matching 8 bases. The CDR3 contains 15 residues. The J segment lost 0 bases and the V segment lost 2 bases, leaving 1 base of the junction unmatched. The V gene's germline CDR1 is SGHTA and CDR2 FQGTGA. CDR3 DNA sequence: TGTGCCAGCAGCTTAGCGGGGGGAAGCACAGATACGCAGTATTTT. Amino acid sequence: CASSLAGGSTDTQYF.

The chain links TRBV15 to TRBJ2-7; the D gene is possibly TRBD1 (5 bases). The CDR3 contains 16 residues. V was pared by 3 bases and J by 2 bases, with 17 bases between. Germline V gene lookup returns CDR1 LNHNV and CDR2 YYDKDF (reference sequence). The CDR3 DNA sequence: TGTGCCACCAGCAGTTTCCCAGGGAATAGGCCCTACGAGCAGTACTTC. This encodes CATSSFPGNRPYEQYF.

The CDR3 DNA reads as TGTGCCAGCAGTTCCCGACAGGGGGTCACCATATATTTT. The encoded protein is CASSSRQGVTIYF. The V gene is TRBV28, the J gene TRBJ1-3; TRBD1 agrees at 9 bases. The length of the CDR3 is 13 residues. In germline, CDR1 is MDHEN, CDR2 SYDVKM. Losses at the gene ends were 4 bases for V and 9 bases for J; bases not matched to a gene: 4.

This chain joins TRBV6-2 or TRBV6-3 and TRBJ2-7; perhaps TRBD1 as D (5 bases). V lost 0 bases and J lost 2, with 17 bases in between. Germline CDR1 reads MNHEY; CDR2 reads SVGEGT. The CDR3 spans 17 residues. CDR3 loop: CASSYSSPKQDPYEQYF. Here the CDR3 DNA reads TGTGCCAGCAGTTACTCGAGTCCAAAACAGGATCCCTACGAGCAGTACTTC.

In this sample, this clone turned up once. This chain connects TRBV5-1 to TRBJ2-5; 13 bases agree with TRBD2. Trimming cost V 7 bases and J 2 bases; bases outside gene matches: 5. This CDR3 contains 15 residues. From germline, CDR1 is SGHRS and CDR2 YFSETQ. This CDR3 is CASGTLAGGQETQYF. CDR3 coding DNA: TGCGCCAGCGGAACACTAGCGGGAGGGCAAGAGACCCAGTACTTC. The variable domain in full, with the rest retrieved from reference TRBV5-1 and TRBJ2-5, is KAGVTQTPRYLIKTRGQQVTLSCSPISGHRSVSWYQQTPGQGLQFLFEYFSETQRNKGNFPGRFSGRQFSNSRSEMNVSTLELGDSALYLCASGTLAGGQETQYFGPGTRLLVL.

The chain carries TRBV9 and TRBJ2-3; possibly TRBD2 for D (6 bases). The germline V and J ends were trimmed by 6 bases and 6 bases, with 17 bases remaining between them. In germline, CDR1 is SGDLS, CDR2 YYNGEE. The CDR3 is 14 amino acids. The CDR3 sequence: CASTTGGSGDTQYF. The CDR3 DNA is TGTGCCAGCACCACCGGGGGTTCCGGGGATACGCAGTATTTT.

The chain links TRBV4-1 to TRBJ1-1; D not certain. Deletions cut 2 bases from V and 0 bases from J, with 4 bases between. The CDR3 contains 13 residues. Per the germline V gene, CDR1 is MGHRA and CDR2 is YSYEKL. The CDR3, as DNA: TGCGCCAGCAGCCAACAAATGAACACTGAAGCTTTCTTT. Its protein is CASSQQMNTEAFF.

The CDR3 nucleotides are TGTGCCTGGAGTGTTTTGGGGGGCGAGCAGTACTTC. Translated: CAWSVLGGEQYF. The V call is TRBV30, the J call TRBJ2-7; D might be TRBD2 (6 bases). Trimming cost V 0 bases and J 6 bases, with 9 bases left between them. Per the germline V gene, CDR1 is GTSNPN and CDR2 is SVGIG (reference sequence). The CDR3 length is 12 residues. The complete variable domain, with remaining parts taken from reference TRBV30 and TRBJ2-7, reads SQTIHQWPATLVQPVGSPLSLECTVEGTSNPNLYWYRQAAGRGLQLLFYSVGIGQISSEVPQNLSASRPQDRQFILSSKKLLLSDSGFYLCAWSVLGGEQYFGPGTRLTVT.

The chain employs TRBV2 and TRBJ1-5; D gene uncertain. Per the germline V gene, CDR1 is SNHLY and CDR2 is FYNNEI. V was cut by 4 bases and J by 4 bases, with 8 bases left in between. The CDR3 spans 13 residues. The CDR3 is CASSGIGNQPQHF. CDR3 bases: TGTGCCAGCAGTGGTATCGGGAATCAGCCCCAGCATTTT.

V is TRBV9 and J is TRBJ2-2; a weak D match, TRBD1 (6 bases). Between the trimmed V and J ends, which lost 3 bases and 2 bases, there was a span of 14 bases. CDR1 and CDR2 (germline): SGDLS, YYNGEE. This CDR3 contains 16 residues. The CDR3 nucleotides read TGTGCCAGCAGCGCATCAGGGGCCATCAACACCGGGGAGCTGTTTTTT. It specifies CASSASGAINTGELFF.

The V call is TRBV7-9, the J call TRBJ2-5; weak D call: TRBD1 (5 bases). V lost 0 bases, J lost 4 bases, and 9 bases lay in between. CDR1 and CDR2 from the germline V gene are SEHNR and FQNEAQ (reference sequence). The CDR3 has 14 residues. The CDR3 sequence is CASSLAGQAETQYF. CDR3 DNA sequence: TGTGCCAGCAGCTTAGCGGGGCAGGCAGAGACCCAGTACTTC.

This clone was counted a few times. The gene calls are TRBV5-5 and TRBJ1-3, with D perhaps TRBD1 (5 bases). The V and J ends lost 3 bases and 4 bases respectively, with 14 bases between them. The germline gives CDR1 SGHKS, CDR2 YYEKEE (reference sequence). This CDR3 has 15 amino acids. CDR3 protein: CASSWDSTGGNTIYF. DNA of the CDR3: TGTGCCAGCAGCTGGGACTCCACAGGCGGAAACACCATATATTTT.

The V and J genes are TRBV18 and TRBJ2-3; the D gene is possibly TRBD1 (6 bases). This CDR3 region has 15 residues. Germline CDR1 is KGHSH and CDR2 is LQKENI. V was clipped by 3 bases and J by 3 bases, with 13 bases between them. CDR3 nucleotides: TGTGCCAGCTCACCCCTGGACAGAGGAACAGATACGCAGTATTTT. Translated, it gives CASSPLDRGTDTQYF.

This CDR3 is CASGQVPNSPLHF. DNA of the CDR3: TGCGCCAGCGGACAGGTCCCGAATTCACCCCTCCACTTT. The gene calls are TRBV5-1 and TRBJ1-6; 7 bases match TRBD1. Germline V gene lookup returns CDR1 SGHRS and CDR2 YFSETQ. V lost 7 bases, J lost 7 bases, and 5 bases stayed unmatched. This CDR3 is built from 13 residues.

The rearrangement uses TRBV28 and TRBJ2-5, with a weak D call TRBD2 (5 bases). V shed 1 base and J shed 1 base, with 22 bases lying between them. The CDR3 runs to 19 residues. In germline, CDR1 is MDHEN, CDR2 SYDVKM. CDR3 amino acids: CASSLSPIRTSYRQETQYF. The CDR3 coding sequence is TGTGCCAGCAGTTTATCCCCTATTCGGACTTCCTACCGCCAAGAGACCCAGTACTTC. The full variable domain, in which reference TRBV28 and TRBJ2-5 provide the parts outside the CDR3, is DVKVTQSSRYLVKRTGEKVFLECVQDMDHENMFWYRQDPGLGLRLIYFSYDVKMKEKGDIPEGYSVSREKKERFSLILESASTNQTSMYLCASSLSPIRTSYRQETQYFGPGTRLLVL.

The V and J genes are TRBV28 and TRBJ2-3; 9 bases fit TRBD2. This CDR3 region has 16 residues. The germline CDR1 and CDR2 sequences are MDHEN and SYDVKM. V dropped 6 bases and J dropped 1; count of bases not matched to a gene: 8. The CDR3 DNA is TGTGCCAGCAGCCCTCCTATAGCGGGGGGCACAGATACGCAGTATTTT. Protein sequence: CASSPPIAGGTDTQYF. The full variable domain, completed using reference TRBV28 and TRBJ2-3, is DVKVTQSSRYLVKRTGEKVFLECVQDMDHENMFWYRQDPGLGLRLIYFSYDVKMKEKGDIPEGYSVSREKKERFSLILESASTNQTSMYLCASSPPIAGGTDTQYFGPGTRLTVL.

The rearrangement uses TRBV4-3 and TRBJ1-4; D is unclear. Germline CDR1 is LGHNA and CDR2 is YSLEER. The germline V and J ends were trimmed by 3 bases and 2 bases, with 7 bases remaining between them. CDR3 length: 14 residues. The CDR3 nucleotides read TGCGCCAGCAGCCATAGTTCTACTAATGAAAAACTGTTTTTT. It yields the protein CASSHSSTNEKLFF.

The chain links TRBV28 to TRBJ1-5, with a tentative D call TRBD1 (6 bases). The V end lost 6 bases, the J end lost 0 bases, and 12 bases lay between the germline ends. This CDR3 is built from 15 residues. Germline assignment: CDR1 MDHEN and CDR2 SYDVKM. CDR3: CASRGAVPSNQPQHF. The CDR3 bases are TGTGCCAGCAGGGGGGCAGTCCCTAGCAATCAGCCCCAGCATTTT.

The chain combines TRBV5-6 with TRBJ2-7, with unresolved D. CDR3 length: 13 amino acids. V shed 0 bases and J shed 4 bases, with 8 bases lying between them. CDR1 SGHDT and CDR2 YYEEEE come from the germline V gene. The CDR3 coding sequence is TGTGCCAGCAGCTTGGCGACTTTGTACGAGCAGTACTTC. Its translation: CASSLATLYEQYF.